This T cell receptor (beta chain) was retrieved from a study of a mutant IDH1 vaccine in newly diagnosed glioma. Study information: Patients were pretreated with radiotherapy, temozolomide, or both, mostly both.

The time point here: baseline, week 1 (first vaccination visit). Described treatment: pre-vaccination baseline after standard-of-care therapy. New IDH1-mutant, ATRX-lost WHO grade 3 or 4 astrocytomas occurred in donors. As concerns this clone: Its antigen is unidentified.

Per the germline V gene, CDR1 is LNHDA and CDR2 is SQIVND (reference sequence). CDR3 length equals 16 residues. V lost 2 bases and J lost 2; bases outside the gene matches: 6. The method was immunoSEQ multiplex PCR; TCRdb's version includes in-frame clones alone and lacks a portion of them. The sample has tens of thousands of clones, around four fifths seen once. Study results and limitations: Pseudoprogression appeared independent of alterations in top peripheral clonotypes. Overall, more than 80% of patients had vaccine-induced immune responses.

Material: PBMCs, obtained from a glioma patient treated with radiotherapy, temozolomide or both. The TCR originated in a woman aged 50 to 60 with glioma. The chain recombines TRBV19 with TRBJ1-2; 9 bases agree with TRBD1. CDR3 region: CASSILGTGSNYGYTF. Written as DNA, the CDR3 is TGTGCCAGTAGTATATTGGGGACAGGGAGCAACTATGGCTACACCTTC.